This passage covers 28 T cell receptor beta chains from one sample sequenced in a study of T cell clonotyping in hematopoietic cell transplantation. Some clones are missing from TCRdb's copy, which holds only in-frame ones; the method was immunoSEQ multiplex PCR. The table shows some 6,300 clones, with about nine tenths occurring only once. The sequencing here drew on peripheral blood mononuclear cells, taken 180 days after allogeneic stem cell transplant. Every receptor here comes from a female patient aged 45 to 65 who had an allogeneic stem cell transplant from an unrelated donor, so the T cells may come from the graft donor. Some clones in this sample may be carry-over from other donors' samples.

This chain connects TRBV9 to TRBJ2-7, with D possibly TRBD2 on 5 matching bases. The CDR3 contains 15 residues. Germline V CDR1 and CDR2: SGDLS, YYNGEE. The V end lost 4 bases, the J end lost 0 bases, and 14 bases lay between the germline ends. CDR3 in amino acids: CASSPHGVNSYEQYF. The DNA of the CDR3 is TGTGCCAGCAGCCCCCACGGGGTTAACTCCTACGAGCAGTACTTC.

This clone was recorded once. DNA of the CDR3: TGTGCCAGCAGTACTTACGGGACGGCGGACTACGAGCAGTACTTC. Translated: CASSTYGTADYEQYF. The chain recombines TRBV6-5 with TRBJ2-7, with D tentatively TRBD1 or TRBD2 (5 bases each). The CDR3 is made up of 15 amino acids. Germline CDR1 MNHEY, CDR2 SVGAGI. Between the trimmed V and J ends, which lost 5 bases and 3 bases, there was a span of 17 bases.

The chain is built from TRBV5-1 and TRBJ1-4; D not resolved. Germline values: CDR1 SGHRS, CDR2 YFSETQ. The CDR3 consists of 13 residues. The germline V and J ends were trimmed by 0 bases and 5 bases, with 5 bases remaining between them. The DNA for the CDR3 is TGCGCCAGCAGCTTGGGGCCCAATGAAAAACTGTTTTTT. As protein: CASSLGPNEKLFF.

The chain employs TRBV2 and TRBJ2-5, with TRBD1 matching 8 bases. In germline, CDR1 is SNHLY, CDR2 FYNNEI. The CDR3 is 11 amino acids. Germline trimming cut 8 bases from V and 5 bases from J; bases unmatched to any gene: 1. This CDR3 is CASRDRETQYF. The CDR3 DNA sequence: TGTGCCAGCCGGGACAGGGAGACCCAGTACTTC.

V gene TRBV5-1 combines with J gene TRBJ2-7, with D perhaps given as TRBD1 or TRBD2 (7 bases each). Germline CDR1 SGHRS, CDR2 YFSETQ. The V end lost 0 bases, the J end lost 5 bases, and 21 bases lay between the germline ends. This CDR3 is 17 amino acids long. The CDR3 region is CASSLGPQTGRENEQYF. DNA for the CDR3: TGCGCCAGCAGCTTGGGTCCCCAGACAGGGAGGGAGAACGAGCAGTACTTC.

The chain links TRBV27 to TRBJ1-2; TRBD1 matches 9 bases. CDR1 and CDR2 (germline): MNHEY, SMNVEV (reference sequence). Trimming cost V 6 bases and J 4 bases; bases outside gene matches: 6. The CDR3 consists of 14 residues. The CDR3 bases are TGTGCCAGCAGCCCGACAGGGGGATTCTATGGCTACACCTTC. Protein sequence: CASSPTGGFYGYTF.

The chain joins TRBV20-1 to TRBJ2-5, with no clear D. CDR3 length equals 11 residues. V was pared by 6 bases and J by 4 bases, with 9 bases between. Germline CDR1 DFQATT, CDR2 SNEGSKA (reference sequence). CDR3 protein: CSATKGETQYF. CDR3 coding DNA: TGCAGTGCAACAAAAGGAGAGACCCAGTACTTC.

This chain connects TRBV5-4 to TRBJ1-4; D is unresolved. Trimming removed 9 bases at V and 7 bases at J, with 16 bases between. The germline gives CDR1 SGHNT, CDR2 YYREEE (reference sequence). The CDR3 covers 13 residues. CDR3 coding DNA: TGTGCCACGCAAGGGAACGGTGGTGAAAAACTGTTTTTT. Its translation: CATQGNGGEKLFF.

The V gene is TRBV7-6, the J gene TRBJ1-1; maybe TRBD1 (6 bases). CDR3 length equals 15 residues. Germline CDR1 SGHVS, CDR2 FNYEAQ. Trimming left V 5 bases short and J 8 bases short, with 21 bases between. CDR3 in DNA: TGTGCCAGCAGCCCGCGGACCTACGAGGGGGGAGAAGCTTTCTTT. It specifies CASSPRTYEGGEAFF.

The CDR3 region is CASSIVPFSNQPQHF. The CDR3 nucleotides read TGTGCCAGTAGTATAGTCCCGTTTAGCAATCAGCCCCAGCATTTT. This rearrangement joins TRBV19 to TRBJ1-5; no clear D. From germline, CDR1 is LNHDA and CDR2 SQIVND (reference sequence). With 1 base removed from V and 0 bases from J, the gap between germline ends came to 7 bases. The CDR3 covers 15 residues.

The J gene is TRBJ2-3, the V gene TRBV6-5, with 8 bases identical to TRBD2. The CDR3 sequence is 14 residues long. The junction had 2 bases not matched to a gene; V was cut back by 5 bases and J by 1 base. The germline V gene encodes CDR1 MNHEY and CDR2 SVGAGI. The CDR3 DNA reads TGTGCCAGCAGTCCGACTAGCGGCACAGATACGCAGTATTTT. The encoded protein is CASSPTSGTDTQYF.

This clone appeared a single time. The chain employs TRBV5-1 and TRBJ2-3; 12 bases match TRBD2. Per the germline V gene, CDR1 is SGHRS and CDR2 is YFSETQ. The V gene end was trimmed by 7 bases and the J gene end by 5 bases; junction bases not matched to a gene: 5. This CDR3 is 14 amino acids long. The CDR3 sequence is CASGLAGNGDTQYF. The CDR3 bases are TGCGCCAGCGGACTAGCGGGGAATGGAGATACGCAGTATTTT.

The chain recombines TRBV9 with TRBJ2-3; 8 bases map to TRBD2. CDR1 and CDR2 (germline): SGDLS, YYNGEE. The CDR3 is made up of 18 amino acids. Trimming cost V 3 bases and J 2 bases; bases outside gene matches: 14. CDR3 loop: CASSANPFRGGDTDTQYF. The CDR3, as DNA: TGTGCCAGCAGCGCGAACCCATTTCGGGGGGGGGACACAGATACGCAGTATTTT.

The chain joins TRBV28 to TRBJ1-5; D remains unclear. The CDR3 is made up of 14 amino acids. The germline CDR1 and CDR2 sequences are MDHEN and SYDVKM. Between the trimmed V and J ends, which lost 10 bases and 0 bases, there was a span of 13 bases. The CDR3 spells CATLPVASNQPQHF. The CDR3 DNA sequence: TGTGCCACTCTCCCGGTGGCTAGCAATCAGCCCCAGCATTTT.

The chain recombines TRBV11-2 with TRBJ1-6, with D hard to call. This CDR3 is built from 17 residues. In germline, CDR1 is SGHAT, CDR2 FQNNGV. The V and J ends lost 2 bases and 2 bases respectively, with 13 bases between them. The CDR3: CASSLHGEGAYNSPLHF. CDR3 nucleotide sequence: TGTGCCAGCAGCTTACATGGGGAAGGTGCCTATAATTCACCCCTCCACTTT. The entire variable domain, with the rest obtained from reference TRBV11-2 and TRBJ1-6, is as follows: EAGVAQSPRYKIIEKRQSVAFWCNPISGHATLYWYQQILGQGPKLLIQFQNNGVVDDSQLPKDRFSAERLKGVDSTLKIQPAKLEDSAVYLCASSLHGEGAYNSPLHFGNGTRLTVT.

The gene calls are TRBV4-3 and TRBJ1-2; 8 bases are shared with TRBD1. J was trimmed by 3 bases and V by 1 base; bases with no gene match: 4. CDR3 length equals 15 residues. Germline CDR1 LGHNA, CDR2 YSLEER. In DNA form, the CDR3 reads TGCGCCAGCAGCCAAGTCTTGACAGGGGACTATGGCTACACCTTC. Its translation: CASSQVLTGDYGYTF.

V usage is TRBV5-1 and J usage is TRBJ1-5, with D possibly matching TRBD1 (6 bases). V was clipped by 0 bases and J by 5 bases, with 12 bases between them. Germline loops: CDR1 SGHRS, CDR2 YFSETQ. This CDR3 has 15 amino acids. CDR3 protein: CASSLEGGWDQPQHF. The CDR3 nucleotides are TGCGCCAGCAGCTTGGAGGGGGGCTGGGATCAGCCCCAGCATTTT. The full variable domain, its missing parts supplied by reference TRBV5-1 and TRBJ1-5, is KAGVTQTPRYLIKTRGQQVTLSCSPISGHRSVSWYQQTPGQGLQFLFEYFSETQRNKGNFPGRFSGRQFSNSRSEMNVSTLELGDSALYLCASSLEGGWDQPQHFGDGTRLSIL.

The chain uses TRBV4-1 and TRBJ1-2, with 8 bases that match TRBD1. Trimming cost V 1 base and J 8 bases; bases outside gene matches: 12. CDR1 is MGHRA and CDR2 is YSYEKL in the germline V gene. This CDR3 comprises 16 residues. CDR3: CASSQVDTGGRSGYTF. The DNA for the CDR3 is TGCGCCAGCAGCCAAGTCGATACAGGGGGAAGGTCGGGCTACACCTTC.

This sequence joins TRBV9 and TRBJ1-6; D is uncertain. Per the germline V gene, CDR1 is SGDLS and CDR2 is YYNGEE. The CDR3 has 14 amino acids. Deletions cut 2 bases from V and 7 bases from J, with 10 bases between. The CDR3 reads CASSVGPGNSPLHF. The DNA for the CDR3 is TGTGCCAGCAGCGTTGGCCCAGGAAATTCACCCCTCCACTTT. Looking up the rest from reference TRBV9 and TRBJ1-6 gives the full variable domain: DSGVTQTPKHLITATGQRVTLRCSPRSGDLSVYWYQQSLDQGLQFLIQYYNGEERAKGNILERFSAQQFPDLHSELNLSSLELGDSALYFCASSVGPGNSPLHFGNGTRLTVT.

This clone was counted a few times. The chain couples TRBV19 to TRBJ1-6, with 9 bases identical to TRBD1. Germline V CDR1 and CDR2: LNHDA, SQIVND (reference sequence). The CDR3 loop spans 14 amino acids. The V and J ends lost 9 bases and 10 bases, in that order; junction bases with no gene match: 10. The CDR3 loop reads CASTGGTGSSPLHF. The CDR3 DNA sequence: TGTGCCAGCACCGGTGGGACAGGGTCCTCACCCCTCCACTTT. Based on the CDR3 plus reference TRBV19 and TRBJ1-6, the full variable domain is DGGITQSPKYLFRKEGQNVTLSCEQNLNHDAMYWYRQDPGQGLRLIYYSQIVNDFQKGDIAEGYSVSREKKESFPLTVTSAQKNPTAFYLCASTGGTGSSPLHFGNGTRLTVT.

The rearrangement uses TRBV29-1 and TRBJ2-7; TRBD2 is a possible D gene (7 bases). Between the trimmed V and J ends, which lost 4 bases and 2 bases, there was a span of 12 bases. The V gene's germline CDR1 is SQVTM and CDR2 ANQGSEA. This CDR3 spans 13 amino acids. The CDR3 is CSVVRGQTYEQYF. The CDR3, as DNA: TGCAGCGTTGTGCGGGGGCAAACCTACGAGCAGTACTTC.

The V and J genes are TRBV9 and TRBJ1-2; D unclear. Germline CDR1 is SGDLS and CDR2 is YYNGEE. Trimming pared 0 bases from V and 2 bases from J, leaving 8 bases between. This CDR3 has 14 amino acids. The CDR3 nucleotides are TGTGCCAGCAGCGTAGGGGCGGGAAACTATGGCTACACCTTC. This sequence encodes CASSVGAGNYGYTF.

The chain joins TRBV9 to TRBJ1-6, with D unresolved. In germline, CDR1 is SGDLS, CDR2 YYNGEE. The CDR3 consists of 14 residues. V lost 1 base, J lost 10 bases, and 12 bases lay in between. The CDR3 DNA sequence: TGTGCCAGCAGCGTAAGGGATGCTGGGTCACCCCTCCACTTT. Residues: CASSVRDAGSPLHF.

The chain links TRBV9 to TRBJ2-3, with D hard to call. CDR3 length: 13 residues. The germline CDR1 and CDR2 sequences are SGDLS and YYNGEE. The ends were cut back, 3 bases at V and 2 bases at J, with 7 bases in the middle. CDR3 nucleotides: TGTGCCAGCAGCGCCCCGAACACAGATACGCAGTATTTT. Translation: CASSAPNTDTQYF.

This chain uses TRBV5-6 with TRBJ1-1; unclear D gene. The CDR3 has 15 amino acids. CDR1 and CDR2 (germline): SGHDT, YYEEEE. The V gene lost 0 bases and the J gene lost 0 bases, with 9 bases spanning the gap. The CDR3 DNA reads TGTGCCAGCAGCTTGGGTGAGCACATGAACACTGAAGCTTTCTTT. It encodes CASSLGEHMNTEAFF.

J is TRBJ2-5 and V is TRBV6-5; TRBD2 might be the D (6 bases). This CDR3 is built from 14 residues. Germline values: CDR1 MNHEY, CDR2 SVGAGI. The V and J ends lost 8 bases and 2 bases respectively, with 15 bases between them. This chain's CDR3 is CASGPRGLQETQYF. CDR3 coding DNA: TGTGCCAGCGGCCCGAGGGGACTTCAAGAGACCCAGTACTTC.

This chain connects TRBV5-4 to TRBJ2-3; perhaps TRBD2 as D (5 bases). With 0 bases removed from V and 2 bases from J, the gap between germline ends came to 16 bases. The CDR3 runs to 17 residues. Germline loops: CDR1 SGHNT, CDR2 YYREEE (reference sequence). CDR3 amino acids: CASSLGSTNLPTDTQYF. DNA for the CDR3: TGTGCCAGCAGCTTGGGGTCGACTAACCTACCCACAGATACGCAGTATTTT.

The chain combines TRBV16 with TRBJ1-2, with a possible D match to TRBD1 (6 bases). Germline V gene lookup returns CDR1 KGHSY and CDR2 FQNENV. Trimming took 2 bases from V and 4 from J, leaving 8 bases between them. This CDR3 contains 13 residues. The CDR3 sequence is CASSQGRGYGYTF. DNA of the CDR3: TGTGCCAGCAGCCAAGGCAGGGGCTATGGCTACACCTTC.